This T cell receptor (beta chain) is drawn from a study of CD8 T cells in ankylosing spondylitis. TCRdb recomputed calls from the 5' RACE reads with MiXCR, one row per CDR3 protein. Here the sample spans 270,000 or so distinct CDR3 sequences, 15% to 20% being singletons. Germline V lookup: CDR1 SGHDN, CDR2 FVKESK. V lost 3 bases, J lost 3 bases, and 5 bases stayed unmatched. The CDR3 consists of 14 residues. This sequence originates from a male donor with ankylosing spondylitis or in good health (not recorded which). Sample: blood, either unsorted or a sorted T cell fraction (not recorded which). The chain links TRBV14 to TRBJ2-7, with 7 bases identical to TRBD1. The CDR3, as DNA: TGTGCCAGCAGCCACGGGGCAGGGGGCTACGAGCAGTACTTC. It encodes CASSHGAGGYEQYF.